This TCR beta chain was observed in a study of graft-versus-host responses after intestinal transplantation. Libraries were prepared by immunoSEQ multiplex PCR; TCRdb keeps only in-frame clonotypes and omits some of them. This table has tens of thousands of clones, approximately 94% appearing once. Worth noting for this clone: Its antigen is not known.

V was trimmed by 10 bases and J by 2 bases, leaving 18 bases between them. From germline, CDR1 is SNHLY and CDR2 FYNNEI. The CDR3 length is 14 residues. The gene calls are TRBV2 and TRBJ2-7, with D perhaps matching TRBD1 or TRBD2 (6 bases each). Sequenced material: unstimulated CD8+ T cells sorted from spleen or lymph node cells, taken before intestinal transplant. The TCR comes from a human donor who received an intestinal transplant. CDR3 amino acids: CATLGAGPPYEQYF. In DNA, the CDR3 is TGTGCCACCCTGGGGGCGGGGCCACCCTACGAGCAGTACTTC.